These T cell receptor beta chains were read from a single sample in a study of long-term antiretroviral therapy in people with HIV. Clones were read by immunoSEQ multiplex PCR, and TCRdb kept only the in-frame ones, dropping some. The sample includes 40,000 or so clones, around four fifths of them seen just once. The sequenced sample was unsorted PBMCs, obtained 0.3 years after starting antiretroviral therapy. The receptors stem from a man younger than 35 with HIV. Both conserved end residues are part of each CDR3. A D gene is named only where the DNA matches it firmly. Clone size is stated in some rows and not others, as once, few, many or a class when expanded.

J gene | CDR3 length | clone size | V gene | D gene | CDR3 protein | CDR3 DNA
TRBJ2-7 | 14 | . | TRBV7-6 | TRBD2 | CASSLAGISYEQYF | TGTGCCAGCAGCCTAGCGGGGATTAGCTACGAGCAGTACTTC
TRBJ1-3 | 16 | . | TRBV18 | TRBD1 | CASSPIQGDSGNTIYF | TGTGCCAGCTCACCTATTCAGGGGGACTCTGGAAACACCATATATTTT
TRBJ2-7 | 15 | once | TRBV2 | . | CATLLYTGNVVEQYF | TGTGCCACCCTGTTATATACAGGGAATGTTGTCGAGCAGTACTTC
TRBJ1-5 | 13 | few | TRBV6-4 | . | CASSRDSNQPQHF | TGTGCCAGCAGCCGCGATAGCAATCAGCCCCAGCATTTT
TRBJ2-7 | 19 | . | TRBV6-4 | TRBD1 | CASRGPTGALRPGDGEQYF | TGTGCCAGCAGGGGGCCTACAGGGGCCCTCCGCCCAGGCGATGGGGAGCAGTACTTC
TRBJ1-1 | 14 | once | TRBV28 | . | CASSLVLLNTEAFF | TGTGCCAGCAGCCTCGTTTTACTGAACACTGAAGCTTTCTTT
TRBJ2-1 | 14 | . | TRBV5-1 | . | CASSLAAGVNEQFF | TGCGCCAGCAGCTTGGCAGCGGGTGTTAATGAGCAGTTCTTC
TRBJ2-2 | 15 | . | TRBV11-1 | TRBD1 | CASSLRGGPTGELFF | TGTGCCAGCAGCTTAAGAGGGGGCCCCACCGGGGAGCTGTTTTTT
TRBJ2-3 | 14 | . | TRBV15 | TRBD2 | CATRLAGPTDTQYF | TGTGCCACCAGACTAGCGGGACCCACAGATACGCAGTATTTT
TRBJ2-5 | 14 | . | TRBV14 | . | CASSQDWRVETQYF | TGTGCCAGCAGCCAAGATTGGAGGGTTGAGACCCAGTACTTC
TRBJ2-7 | 14 | few | TRBV10-2 | . | CASSEVVNSYEQYF | TGCGCCAGCAGTGAGGTGGTGAACTCCTACGAGCAGTACTTC
TRBJ2-2 | 15 | . | TRBV9 | TRBD1 | CASSSGQGNTGELFF | TGTGCCAGCAGCTCCGGACAGGGGAACACCGGGGAGCTGTTTTTT
TRBJ1-6 | 17 | . | TRBV2 | TRBD1 | CASSELPTGGAGSPLHF | TGTGCCAGCAGTGAATTGCCGACAGGGGGCGCCGGTTCACCCCTCCACTTT
TRBJ1-4 | 14 | . | TRBV4-1 | TRBD1 | CASSQGQGAEKLFF | TGCGCCAGCAGCCAAGGACAGGGGGCTGAAAAACTGTTTTTT
TRBJ1-1 | 15 | . | TRBV27 | TRBD1 | CASSLGAGGATEAFF | TGTGCCAGCAGTCTCGGAGCAGGGGGGGCGACTGAAGCTTTCTTT
TRBJ2-3 | 15 | once | TRBV14 | . | CASSQDNGRTDTQYF | TGTGCCAGCAGCCAAGATAACGGACGCACAGATACGCAGTATTTT
TRBJ1-6 | 17 | . | TRBV7-6 | . | CASSSWTESSYNSPLHF | TGTGCCAGCAGCTCCTGGACCGAGAGCTCCTATAATTCACCCCTCCACTTT
TRBJ2-5 | 15 | . | TRBV7-9 | . | CASSFVGLAQETQYF | TGTGCCAGCAGTTTTGTTGGACTTGCACAAGAGACCCAGTACTTC
TRBJ2-7 | 15 | . | TRBV28 | . | CASSLQALGLSEQYF | TGTGCCAGCAGTTTACAGGCGCTTGGGTTGTCCGAGCAGTACTTC
TRBJ1-1 | 15 | . | TRBV18 | TRBD1 | CASSPNRGRQTEAFF | TGTGCCAGCTCGCCAAACAGGGGGCGTCAAACTGAAGCTTTCTTT
TRBJ1-2 | 13 | . | TRBV5-1 | . | CASSLVSGDGYTF | TGCGCCAGCAGCTTGGTGAGCGGGGATGGCTACACCTTC
TRBJ2-3 | 17 | . | TRBV4-1 | . | CASSQVVGRHGADTQYF | TGCGCCAGCAGCCAAGTCGTAGGCAGACACGGTGCAGATACGCAGTATTTT
TRBJ1-4 | 14 | . | TRBV23-1 | . | CASSLSSRVEKLFF | TGCGCCAGCAGTCTATCTAGTAGGGTAGAAAAACTGTTTTTT
TRBJ2-2 | 11 | . | TRBV28 | . | CASRNQRELFF | TGTGCCAGCAGGAACCAGAGGGAGCTGTTTTTT
TRBJ1-1 | 13 | . | TRBV10-3 | . | CAISDSWNTEAFF | TGTGCCATCAGTGACTCCTGGAACACTGAAGCTTTCTTT
TRBJ2-1 | 14 | . | TRBV7-9 | TRBD1 | CASSSRDRYNEQFF | TGTGCCAGCAGCTCGAGGGACAGGTACAATGAGCAGTTCTTC
TRBJ1-6 | 19 | once | TRBV7-6 | . | CASSPLSSTGLGRNSPLHF | TGTGCCAGCAGCCCCTTGAGTAGTACGGGATTGGGAAGGAATTCACCCCTCCACTTT
TRBJ1-3 | 15 | . | TRBV27 | TRBD1 | CASSPRGHSGNTIYF | TGTGCCAGCAGTCCCAGGGGGCACTCTGGAAACACCATATATTTT
TRBJ1-5 | 20 | . | TRBV27 | TRBD1 | CASSLIGPGQGEYSNQPQHF | TGTGCCAGCAGTTTAATAGGACCGGGACAGGGAGAGTATAGCAATCAGCCCCAGCATTTT
TRBJ2-7 | 13 | . | TRBV6-4 | . | CASSDSRLSEQYF | TGTGCCAGCAGTGACTCGAGGTTGTCAGAGCAGTACTTC
TRBJ2-3 | 16 | . | TRBV2 | TRBD2 | CASISLAGRKGDTQYF | TGTGCCAGCATTTCGCTAGCGGGAAGAAAAGGGGATACGCAGTATTTT
TRBJ1-5 | 15 | . | TRBV19 | . | CASSIGSLSNQPQHF | TGTGCCAGTAGTATAGGCAGTCTTAGCAATCAGCCCCAGCATTTT
TRBJ1-2 | 17 | few | TRBV11-2 | TRBD1 | CASSLGFRDRGHYGYTF | TGTGCCAGCAGCTTAGGTTTCCGGGACAGGGGACACTATGGCTACACCTTC
TRBJ2-1 | 15 | . | TRBV14 | TRBD1 | CASSPKDRDYNEQFF | TGTGCCAGCAGCCCCAAGGACAGGGATTACAATGAGCAGTTCTTC
TRBJ2-3 | 14 | . | TRBV4-2 | . | CASSQEGPTDTQYF | TGTGCCAGCAGCCAAGAAGGGCCCACAGATACGCAGTATTTT
TRBJ2-7 | 15 | . | TRBV5-6 | . | CASSLKWRSSYEQYF | TGTGCCAGCAGCTTGAAGTGGCGGAGTTCCTACGAGCAGTACTTC
TRBJ1-6 | 15 | few | TRBV6-5 | TRBD1 | CASSRTGQINSPLHF | TGTGCCAGCAGTAGGACGGGACAGATTAATTCACCCCTCCACTTT
TRBJ2-1 | 15 | . | TRBV13 | TRBD2 | CASSSGTSGENEQFF | TGTGCCAGCAGCTCCGGGACTAGCGGGGAAAATGAGCAGTTCTTC
TRBJ1-2 | 14 | . | TRBV4-3 | . | CASSQAGEVYGYTF | TGCGCCAGCAGCCAAGCTGGTGAAGTCTATGGCTACACCTTC
TRBJ2-7 | 12 | . | TRBV6-1 | . | CASSPALGEQYF | TGTGCCAGCAGCCCAGCGCTTGGCGAGCAGTACTTC
TRBJ2-1 | 16 | . | TRBV5-6 | TRBD2 | CASSWTSGRIYNEQFF | TGTGCCAGCAGTTGGACAAGCGGGAGGATATACAATGAGCAGTTCTTC
TRBJ2-6 | 16 | . | TRBV4-1 | . | CASSQDLTPGANVLTF | TGCGCCAGCAGCCAAGACCTAACTCCTGGGGCCAACGTCCTGACTTTC
TRBJ1-2 | 12 | . | TRBV6-1 | . | CASRPGSEGYTF | TGTGCCAGCCGCCCGGGGTCCGAGGGCTACACCTTC
TRBJ1-1 | 11 | . | TRBV30 | . | CAWSAQGEAFF | TGTGCCTGGAGTGCGCAGGGAGAAGCTTTCTTT
TRBJ1-1 | 13 | . | TRBV19 | . | CASSYTESSEAFF | TGTGCCAGTAGTTATACAGAGAGCTCTGAAGCTTTCTTT
TRBJ1-5 | 13 | medium-sized | TRBV2 | . | CASCSSYNQPQHF | TGTGCCAGCTGCTCCAGCTACAATCAGCCCCAGCATTTT
TRBJ2-1 | 16 | . | TRBV19 | . | CASSGSDYSSYNEQFF | TGTGCCAGTTCAGGGTCGGACTATAGCTCCTACAATGAGCAGTTCTTC
TRBJ1-2 | 17 | . | TRBV9 | . | CASSAGTGLPNNYGYTF | TGTGCCAGCAGCGCCGGGACTGGATTACCGAATAACTATGGCTACACCTTC
TRBJ1-1 | 14 | few | TRBV6-6 | TRBD1 | CATRQGASNTEAFF | TGTGCCACCAGACAGGGGGCATCGAACACTGAAGCTTTCTTT
TRBJ1-2 | 18 | few | TRBV27 | TRBD1 | CASSYTGTGGPRGYGYTF | TGTGCCAGCAGTTACACCGGGACAGGGGGCCCGCGTGGGTATGGCTACACCTTC
TRBJ2-5 | 11 | . | TRBV2 | . | CASRVRETQYF | TGTGCCAGCAGGGTCCGGGAGACCCAGTACTTC
TRBJ1-1 | 13 | . | TRBV5-4 | . | CASSLGIPGEAFF | TGTGCCAGCAGCTTGGGAATACCCGGGGAAGCTTTCTTT
TRBJ2-2 | 15 | . | TRBV4-1 | . | CASSQVGAYPGELFF | TGCGCCAGCAGCCAGGTGGGGGCCTACCCCGGGGAGCTGTTTTTT
TRBJ2-4 | 13 | few | TRBV2 | . | CASSVGGRNIQYF | TGTGCCAGCAGTGTGGGGGGGCGAAACATTCAGTACTTC
TRBJ2-2 | 16 | once | TRBV7-8 | . | CASSLVIRVNTGELFF | TGTGCCAGCAGCTTAGTGATTAGAGTGAACACCGGGGAGCTGTTTTTT
TRBJ2-7 | 14 | . | TRBV4-2 | TRBD2 | CASSQASSGSEQYF | TGTGCCAGCAGCCAAGCGTCTAGCGGGAGCGAGCAGTACTTC